These 21 T cell receptor beta chains originate from one sample sequenced in a study of blood T cell repertoires in COVID-19. TCRdb's table, derived via immunoSEQ multiplex PCR, lists solely in-frame clones and lacks some. The data hold over 200,000 clones, with 75% to 90% observed a single time. The sample was PBMCs or T cells enriched from blood (not recorded which). Source of these receptors: a man aged 35 to 55 who had recovered from COVID-19.

The chain combines TRBV6-5 with TRBJ1-1; no firm D call. The CDR3 sequence is 13 residues long. Looked up from germline, CDR1 is MNHEY and CDR2 is SVGAGI. V was clipped by 7 bases and J by 1 base, with 10 bases between them. CDR3 loop: CASTESGNTEAFF. CDR3 sequence (DNA): TGTGCCAGCACCGAATCGGGGAACACTGAAGCTTTCTTT.

The genes are TRBV7-2 and TRBJ2-5; D is uncertain. There are 12 residues in the CDR3. The germline V gene encodes CDR1 SGHTA and CDR2 FQGNSA. V gave up 5 bases and J gave up 5 bases, with 9 bases separating them. CDR3 in DNA: TGTGCCAGCAGCCTTTTGAGTGAGACCCAGTACTTC. Translating gives CASSLLSETQYF.

The rearrangement joins TRBV5-1 to TRBJ2-2; 7 bases fit TRBD2. The CDR3 consists of 16 residues. Unmatched junction bases numbered 5, after V lost 3 bases and J lost 0 bases. The germline V gene encodes CDR1 SGHRS and CDR2 YFSETQ. The CDR3 nucleotides are TGCGCCAGCAGCTCTGCAGGGAGGGCGAACACCGGGGAGCTGTTTTTT. This sequence encodes CASSSAGRANTGELFF. The entire variable domain, with the rest obtained from reference TRBV5-1 and TRBJ2-2, is as follows: KAGVTQTPRYLIKTRGQQVTLSCSPISGHRSVSWYQQTPGQGLQFLFEYFSETQRNKGNFPGRFSGRQFSNSRSEMNVSTLELGDSALYLCASSSAGRANTGELFFGEGSRLTVL.

The genes are TRBV5-1 and TRBJ2-2, with D possibly being TRBD1 (6 bases). Trimming left V 4 bases short and J 3 bases short, with 13 bases between. The CDR3 covers 15 residues. Germline V gene lookup returns CDR1 SGHRS and CDR2 YFSETQ. CDR3 protein: CASSPQGPYTGELFF. The CDR3, as DNA: TGCGCCAGCAGCCCACAGGGCCCCTACACCGGGGAGCTGTTTTTT.

CDR3 amino acids: CASSVARAGEYNEQFF. The CDR3 bases are TGTGCCAGCAGCGTAGCTAGGGCGGGAGAGTACAATGAGCAGTTCTTC. The chain joins TRBV9 to TRBJ2-1; 7 nucleotides align to TRBD2. From germline, CDR1 is SGDLS and CDR2 YYNGEE. The CDR3 covers 16 residues. With 0 bases clipped from V and 4 bases from J, the junction kept 7 bases outside the gene matches.

V gene TRBV10-3 combines with J gene TRBJ1-1, with D uncertain. Germline V gene lookup returns CDR1 ENHRY and CDR2 SYGVKD. V was cut by 0 bases and J by 5 bases, with 10 bases left in between. This CDR3 has 14 residues. The CDR3 coding sequence is TGTGCCATCAGTGAGTCCGGTCGGGGAACTGAAGCTTTCTTT. Encoded protein: CAISESGRGTEAFF.

Turning to this clone: This may stem from a read error, because a much larger clone lies one nucleotide away. V and J are TRBV3-1 (or the pseudogene TRBV3-2) and TRBJ1-1; possibly TRBD1 for D (5 bases). The CDR3 spans 13 residues. V lost 5 bases, J lost 3 bases, and 10 bases lay in between. Germline values: CDR1 LGHDT, CDR2 YNNKEL (reference sequence). The CDR3 nucleotides are TGTGCCAGCAGCAAACAGGCGGACACTGAAGCTTTCTTT. Translation: CASSKQADTEAFF.

The chain links TRBV18 to TRBJ1-1, with D perhaps matching TRBD1 (6 bases). Germline V gene sequence: CDR1 KGHSH, CDR2 LQKENI. V was clipped by 3 bases and J by 3 bases, with 11 bases between them. This CDR3 is 14 amino acids long. CDR3 DNA sequence: TGTGCCAGCTCACCCCGACAGGCGTACACTGAAGCTTTCTTT. This encodes CASSPRQAYTEAFF.

This chain connects TRBV14 to TRBJ2-1; weak D call: TRBD2 (6 bases). Germline loops: CDR1 SGHDN, CDR2 FVKESK. Trimming left V 1 base short and J 9 bases short, with 16 bases between. The CDR3 spans 15 residues. The CDR3 region has the DNA TGTGCCAGCAGCCAAGCCTCTAGCGAATCGAGTGAGCAGTTCTTC. Its translation: CASSQASSESSEQFF.

The chain employs TRBV13 and TRBJ1-1, with D hard to call. This CDR3 is built from 15 residues. V shed 3 bases and J shed 6 bases, with 17 bases lying between them. The germline gives CDR1 PRHDT, CDR2 FYEKMQ (reference sequence). CDR3 amino acids: CASSFGGYEVPEAFF. CDR3 in DNA: TGTGCCAGCAGCTTCGGCGGGTATGAGGTACCTGAAGCTTTCTTT. Drawing the rest from reference TRBV13 and TRBJ1-1, the complete variable domain is AAGVIQSPRHLIKEKRETATLKCYPIPRHDTVYWYQQGPGQDPQFLISFYEKMQSDKGSIPDRFSAQQFSDYHSELNMSSLELGDSALYFCASSFGGYEVPEAFFGQGTRLTVV.

The gene calls are TRBV4-2 and TRBJ2-7, with no clear D. The CDR3 length is 15 residues. The V end lost 0 bases, the J end lost 0 bases, and 9 bases lay between the germline ends. Per the germline V gene, CDR1 is LGHNA and CDR2 is YNFKEQ. In DNA form, the CDR3 reads TGTGCCAGCAGCCAAGAATTCACCAGCTCCTACGAGCAGTACTTC. It specifies CASSQEFTSSYEQYF.

V usage is TRBV6-5 and J usage is TRBJ1-5, with D hard to call. CDR1 MNHEY and CDR2 SVGAGI come from the germline V gene. With 5 bases removed from V and 7 bases from J, the gap between germline ends came to 15 bases. The CDR3 extends over 14 amino acids. The CDR3 coding sequence is TGTGCCAGCAGTCCTTTCCTGGAGAGCCAGCCCCAGCATTTT. Its protein is CASSPFLESQPQHF.

This clone was picked up a small number of times. The genes are TRBV19 and TRBJ1-2, with TRBD1 matching over 9 bases. The junction had 10 bases not matched to a gene; V was cut back by 1 base and J by 4 bases. The CDR3 is made up of 17 amino acids. Germline CDR1 reads LNHDA; CDR2 reads SQIVND (reference sequence). The CDR3 DNA follows: TGTGCCAGTAGTATAGTCCCCCGGGACAGGGCTCCCTATGGCTACACCTTC. This sequence encodes CASSIVPRDRAPYGYTF.

The chain is built from TRBV19 and TRBJ1-5; a weak D match, TRBD1 (5 bases). This CDR3 contains 13 residues. Germline V gene lookup returns CDR1 LNHDA and CDR2 SQIVND (reference sequence). Trimming left V 6 bases short and J 6 bases short, with 12 bases between. The chain's CDR3 is CASSPGPGQPQHF. CDR3 nucleotide sequence: TGTGCCAGTAGCCCAGGGCCCGGTCAGCCCCAGCATTTT.

The V gene is TRBV7-9, the J gene TRBJ1-6; 7 bases agree with TRBD1. Germline CDR1 SEHNR, CDR2 FQNEAQ (reference sequence). The trim removed 2 bases at V and 1 base at J, leaving 5 bases unmatched. This CDR3 is built from 17 residues. The CDR3 bases are TGTGCCAGCAGCTTAAACAGGGGTCGGTCCTATAATTCACCCCTCCACTTT. Translating gives CASSLNRGRSYNSPLHF.

The V call is TRBV7-9, the J call TRBJ1-1; D gene ambiguous. In germline, CDR1 is SEHNR, CDR2 FQNEAQ (reference sequence). The length of the CDR3 is 16 residues. V lost 5 bases and J 6 bases, leaving 22 bases between the germline ends. The CDR3 reads CASSPRATEVIAEAFF. The CDR3 DNA reads as TGTGCCAGCAGCCCCCGAGCTACTGAGGTAATCGCTGAAGCTTTCTTT. Looking up the rest from reference TRBV7-9 and TRBJ1-1 gives the full variable domain: DTGVSQNPRHKITKRGQNVTFRCDPISEHNRLYWYRQTLGQGPEFLTYFQNEAQLEKSRLLSDRFSAERPKGSFSTLEIQRTEQGDSAMYLCASSPRATEVIAEAFFGQGTRLTVV.

The chain is built from TRBV19 and TRBJ2-5; no definite D call. The germline gives CDR1 LNHDA, CDR2 SQIVND (reference sequence). The germline V and J ends were trimmed by 0 bases and 3 bases, with 11 bases remaining between them. CDR3 length equals 15 residues. The CDR3: CASSIDLVRKETQYF. The CDR3 region has the DNA TGTGCCAGTAGTATAGATCTCGTCAGGAAAGAGACCCAGTACTTC.

This clone showed up just once. The chain is built from TRBV5-1 and TRBJ2-7; a possible D gene is TRBD1 (6 bases). This CDR3 spans 14 amino acids. Looked up from germline, CDR1 is SGHRS and CDR2 is YFSETQ. Deletions cut 2 bases from V and 5 bases from J, with 14 bases between. In nucleotides, the CDR3 is TGCGCCAGCAGCTTTAGGGGGTCAGCAGACGAGCAGTACTTC. Translated, it gives CASSFRGSADEQYF. Complete variable domain (other parts from reference TRBV5-1 and TRBJ2-7): KAGVTQTPRYLIKTRGQQVTLSCSPISGHRSVSWYQQTPGQGLQFLFEYFSETQRNKGNFPGRFSGRQFSNSRSEMNVSTLELGDSALYLCASSFRGSADEQYFGPGTRLTVT.

This clone has only a few counts. The chain employs TRBV5-1 and TRBJ1-2; D gene ambiguous. Germline V gives CDR1 SGHRS, CDR2 YFSETQ. The CDR3 is 13 amino acids. Trimming removed 3 bases at V and 7 bases at J, with 13 bases between. The CDR3 region is CASSWEVVGGYTF. CDR3 nucleotide sequence: TGCGCCAGCAGCTGGGAGGTGGTCGGTGGCTACACCTTC.

The V gene is TRBV5-1, the J gene TRBJ2-1, with D possibly matching TRBD2 (6 bases). V was shortened by 2 bases and J by 7 bases, with 10 bases between the two germline ends. The CDR3 loop spans 13 amino acids. The germline V gene encodes CDR1 SGHRS and CDR2 YFSETQ. The CDR3 sequence is CASSLGGLNEQFF. The DNA of the CDR3 is TGCGCCAGCAGCTTAGGTGGACTAAATGAGCAGTTCTTC.

The V call is TRBV20-1, the J call TRBJ1-5; 11 nucleotides match TRBD1. With 3 bases clipped from V and 2 bases from J, the junction kept 12 bases outside the gene matches. This CDR3 has 18 residues. Germline V gene data show CDR1 as DFQATT and CDR2 as SNEGSKA (reference sequence). CDR3 amino acids: CSASRRTGGLIGNQPQHF. The CDR3 DNA follows: TGCAGTGCTAGTAGGAGGACAGGGGGCTTAATAGGCAATCAGCCCCAGCATTTT.